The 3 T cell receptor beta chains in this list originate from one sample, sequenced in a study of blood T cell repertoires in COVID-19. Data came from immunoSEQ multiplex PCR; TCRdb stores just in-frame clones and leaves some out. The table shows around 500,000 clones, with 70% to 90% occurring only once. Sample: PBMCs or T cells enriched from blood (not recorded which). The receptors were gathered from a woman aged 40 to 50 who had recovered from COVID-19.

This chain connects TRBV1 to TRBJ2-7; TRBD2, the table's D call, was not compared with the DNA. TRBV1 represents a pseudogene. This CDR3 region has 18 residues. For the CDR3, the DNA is TGCACCAGCAGCCAAGAGGATGGCGGGCAAGGAACCTCCTACGAGCAGTACTTC. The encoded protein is CTSSQEDGGQGTSYEQYF.

The CDR3 reads CASSRDTPNTEAFF. The CDR3 DNA sequence: TGTGCCAGCAGTCGGGACACGCCGAACACTGAAGCTTTCTTT. The chain employs TRBV7-8 and TRBJ1-1; perhaps TRBD1 as D (6 bases). Germline V gives CDR1 SGHVS, CDR2 FQNEAQ. This CDR3 has 14 amino acids. V was cut by 6 bases and J by 1 base, with 12 bases left in between.

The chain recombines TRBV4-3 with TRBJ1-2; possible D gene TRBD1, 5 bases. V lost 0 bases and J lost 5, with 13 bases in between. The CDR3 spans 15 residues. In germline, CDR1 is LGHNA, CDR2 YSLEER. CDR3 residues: CASSQDLTGLYGYTF. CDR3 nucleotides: TGCGCCAGCAGCCAAGATCTTACAGGTCTATATGGCTACACCTTC.